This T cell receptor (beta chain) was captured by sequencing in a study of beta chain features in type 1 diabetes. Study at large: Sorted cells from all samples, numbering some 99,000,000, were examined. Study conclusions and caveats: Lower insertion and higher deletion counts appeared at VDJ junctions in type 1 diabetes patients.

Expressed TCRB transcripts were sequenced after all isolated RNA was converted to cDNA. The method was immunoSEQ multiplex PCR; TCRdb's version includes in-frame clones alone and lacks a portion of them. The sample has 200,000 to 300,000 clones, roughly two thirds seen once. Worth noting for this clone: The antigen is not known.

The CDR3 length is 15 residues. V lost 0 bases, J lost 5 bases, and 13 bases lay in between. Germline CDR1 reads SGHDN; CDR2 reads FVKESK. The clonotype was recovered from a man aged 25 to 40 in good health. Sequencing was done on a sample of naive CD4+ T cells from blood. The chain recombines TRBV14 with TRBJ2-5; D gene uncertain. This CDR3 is CASSQDIRVGETQYF. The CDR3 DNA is TGTGCCAGCAGCCAAGATATAAGGGTAGGGGAGACCCAGTACTTC.